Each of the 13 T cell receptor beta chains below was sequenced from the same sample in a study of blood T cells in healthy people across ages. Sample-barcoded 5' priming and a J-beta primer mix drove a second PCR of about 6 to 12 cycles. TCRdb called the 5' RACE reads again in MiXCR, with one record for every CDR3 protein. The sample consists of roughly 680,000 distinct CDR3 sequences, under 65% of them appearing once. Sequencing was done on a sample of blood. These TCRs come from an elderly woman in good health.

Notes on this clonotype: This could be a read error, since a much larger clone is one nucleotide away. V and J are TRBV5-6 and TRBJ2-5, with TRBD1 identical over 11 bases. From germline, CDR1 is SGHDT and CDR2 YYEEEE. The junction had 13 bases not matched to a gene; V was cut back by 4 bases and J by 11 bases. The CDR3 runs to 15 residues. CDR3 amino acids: CASSGTDRGHDEQYF. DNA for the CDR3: TGTGCCAGCAGCGGGACGGACAGGGGGCATGATGAGCAGTACTTC.

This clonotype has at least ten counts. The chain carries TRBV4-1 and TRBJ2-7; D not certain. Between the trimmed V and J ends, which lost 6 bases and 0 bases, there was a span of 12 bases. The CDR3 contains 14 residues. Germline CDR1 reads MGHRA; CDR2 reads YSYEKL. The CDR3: CASRGEVLSYEQYF. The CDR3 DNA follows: TGCGCCAGCAGAGGCGAGGTCCTCTCCTACGAGCAGTACTTC.

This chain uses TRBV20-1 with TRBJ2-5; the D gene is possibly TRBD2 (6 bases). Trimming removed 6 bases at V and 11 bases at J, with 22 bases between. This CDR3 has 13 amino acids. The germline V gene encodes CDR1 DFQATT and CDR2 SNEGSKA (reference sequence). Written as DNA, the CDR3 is TGCAGTGCCCCTAGCGACGCGGGGAATGAGCAGTACTTC. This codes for CSAPSDAGNEQYF.

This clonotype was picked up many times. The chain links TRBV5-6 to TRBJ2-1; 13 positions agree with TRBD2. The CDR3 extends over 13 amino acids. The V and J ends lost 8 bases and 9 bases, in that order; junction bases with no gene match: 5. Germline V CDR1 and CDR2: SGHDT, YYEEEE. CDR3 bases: TGTGCCAGTACTAGCGGGAGGGTCACTGAGCAGTTCTTC. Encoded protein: CASTSGRVTEQFF.

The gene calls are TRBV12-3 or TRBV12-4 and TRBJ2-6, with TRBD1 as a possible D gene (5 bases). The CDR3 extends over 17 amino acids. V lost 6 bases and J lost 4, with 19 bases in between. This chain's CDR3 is CASSSPPGRLGANVLTF. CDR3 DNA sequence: TGTGCCAGCAGCTCCCCGCCAGGGCGGTTAGGGGCCAACGTCCTGACTTTC.

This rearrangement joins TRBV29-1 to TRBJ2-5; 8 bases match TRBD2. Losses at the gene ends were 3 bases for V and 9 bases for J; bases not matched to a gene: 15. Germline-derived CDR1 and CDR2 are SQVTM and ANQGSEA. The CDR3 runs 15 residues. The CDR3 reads CSVDGIAGTRWAQYF. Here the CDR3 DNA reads TGCAGCGTTGATGGAATAGCGGGGACCAGGTGGGCCCAGTACTTC.

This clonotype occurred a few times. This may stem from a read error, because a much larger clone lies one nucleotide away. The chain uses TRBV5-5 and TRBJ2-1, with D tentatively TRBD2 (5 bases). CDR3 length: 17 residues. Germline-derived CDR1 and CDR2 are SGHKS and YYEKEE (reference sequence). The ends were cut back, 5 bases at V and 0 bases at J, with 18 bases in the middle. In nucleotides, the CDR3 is TGTGCCAGCAGAAACCGGACTGGCGGTTTCTCCTACAATGAGCAGTTCTTC. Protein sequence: CASRNRTGGFSYNEQFF.

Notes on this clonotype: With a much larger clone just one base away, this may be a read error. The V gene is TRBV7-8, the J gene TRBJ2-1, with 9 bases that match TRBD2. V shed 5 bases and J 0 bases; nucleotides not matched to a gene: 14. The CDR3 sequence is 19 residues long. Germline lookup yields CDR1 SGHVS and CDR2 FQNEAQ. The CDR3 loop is CASSQEGTSFSSSYNEQFF. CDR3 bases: TGTGCCAGCAGCCAAGAGGGGACTAGCTTTTCGAGCTCCTACAATGAGCAGTTCTTC.

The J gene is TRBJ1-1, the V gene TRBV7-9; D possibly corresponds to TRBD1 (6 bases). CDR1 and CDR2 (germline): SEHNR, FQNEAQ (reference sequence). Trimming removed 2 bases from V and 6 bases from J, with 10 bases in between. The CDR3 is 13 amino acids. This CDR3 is CASSLPTGPEAFF. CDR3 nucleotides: TGTGCCAGCAGCTTACCGACAGGACCTGAAGCTTTCTTT.

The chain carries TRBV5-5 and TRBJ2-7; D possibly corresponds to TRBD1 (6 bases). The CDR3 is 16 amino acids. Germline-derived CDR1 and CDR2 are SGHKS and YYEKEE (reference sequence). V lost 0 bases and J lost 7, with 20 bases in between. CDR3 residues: CASSLGGQAAYNEQYF. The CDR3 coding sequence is TGTGCCAGCAGCTTGGGGGGGCAGGCAGCCTACAATGAGCAGTACTTC.

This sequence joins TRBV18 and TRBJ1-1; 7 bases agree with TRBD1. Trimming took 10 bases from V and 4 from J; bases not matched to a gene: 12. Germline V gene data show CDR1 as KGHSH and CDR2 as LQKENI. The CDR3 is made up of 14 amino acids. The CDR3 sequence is CANSLSQGLTEAFF. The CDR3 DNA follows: TGTGCCAACTCTCTATCACAGGGGCTCACTGAAGCTTTCTTT.

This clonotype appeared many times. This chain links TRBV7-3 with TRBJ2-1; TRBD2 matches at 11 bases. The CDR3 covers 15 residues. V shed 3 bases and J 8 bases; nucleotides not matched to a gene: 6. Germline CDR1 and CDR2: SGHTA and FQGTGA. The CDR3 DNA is TGTGCCAGCAGCTTTAGCGGGGGGGTCGGGGATGAGCAGTTCTTC. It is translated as CASSFSGGVGDEQFF.

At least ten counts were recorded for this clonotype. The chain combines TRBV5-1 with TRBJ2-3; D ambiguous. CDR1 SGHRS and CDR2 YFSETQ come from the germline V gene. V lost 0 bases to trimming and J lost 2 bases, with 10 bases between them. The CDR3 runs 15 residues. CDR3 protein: CASSLALTYTDTQYF. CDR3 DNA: TGCGCCAGCAGCTTGGCCCTAACATACACAGATACGCAGTATTTT.